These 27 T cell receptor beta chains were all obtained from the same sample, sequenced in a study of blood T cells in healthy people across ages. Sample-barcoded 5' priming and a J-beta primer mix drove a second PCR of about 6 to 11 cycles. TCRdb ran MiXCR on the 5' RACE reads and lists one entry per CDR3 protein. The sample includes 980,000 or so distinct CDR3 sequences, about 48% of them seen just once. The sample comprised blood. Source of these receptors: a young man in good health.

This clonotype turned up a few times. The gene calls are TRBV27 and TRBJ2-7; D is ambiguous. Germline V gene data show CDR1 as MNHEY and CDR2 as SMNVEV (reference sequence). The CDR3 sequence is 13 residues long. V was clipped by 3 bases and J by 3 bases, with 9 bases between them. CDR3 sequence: CASSFSQYYEQYF. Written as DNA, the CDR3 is TGTGCCAGCAGTTTCAGTCAGTACTACGAGCAGTACTTC.

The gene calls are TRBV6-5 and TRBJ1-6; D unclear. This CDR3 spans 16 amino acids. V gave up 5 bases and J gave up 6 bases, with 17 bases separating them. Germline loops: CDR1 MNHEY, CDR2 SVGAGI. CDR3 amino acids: CASSPFGPAPNSPLHF. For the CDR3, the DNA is TGTGCCAGCAGTCCGTTCGGGCCAGCACCTAATTCACCCCTCCACTTT.

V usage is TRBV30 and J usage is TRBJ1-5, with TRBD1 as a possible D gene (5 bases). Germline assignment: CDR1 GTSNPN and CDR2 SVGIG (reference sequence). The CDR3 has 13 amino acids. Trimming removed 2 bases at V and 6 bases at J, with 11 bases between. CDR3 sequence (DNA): TGTGCCTGGAGTTCATCGAGGGGTCAGCCCCAGCATTTT. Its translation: CAWSSSRGQPQHF.

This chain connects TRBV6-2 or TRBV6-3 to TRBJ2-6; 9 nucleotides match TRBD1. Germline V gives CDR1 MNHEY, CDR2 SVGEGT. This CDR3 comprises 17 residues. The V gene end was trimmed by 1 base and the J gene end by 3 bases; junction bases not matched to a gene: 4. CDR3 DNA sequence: TGTGCCAGCAGTTACTTGGACAGGGGACTTGGGGCCAACGTCCTGACTTTC. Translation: CASSYLDRGLGANVLTF.

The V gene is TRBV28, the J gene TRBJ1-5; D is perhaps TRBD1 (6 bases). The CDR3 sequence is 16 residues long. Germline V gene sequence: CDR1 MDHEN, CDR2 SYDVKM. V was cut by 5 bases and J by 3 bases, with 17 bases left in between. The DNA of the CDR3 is TGTGCCAGCAGTCTATCCTACAGGGTTACCAATCAGCCCCAGCATTTT. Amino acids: CASSLSYRVTNQPQHF.

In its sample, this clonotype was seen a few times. CDR3 DNA sequence: TGTGCCAGCTCTCTCCAAATGGACGGACTAGCGGGGGGAGAGACCCAGTACTTC. Translating it yields CASSLQMDGLAGGETQYF. The V and J genes are TRBV18 and TRBJ2-7; TRBD2 agrees at 14 bases. The J call may be faulty, since TRBJ2-5 better matches the DNA end. The V gene's germline CDR1 is KGHSH and CDR2 LQKENI. This CDR3 is 18 amino acids long.

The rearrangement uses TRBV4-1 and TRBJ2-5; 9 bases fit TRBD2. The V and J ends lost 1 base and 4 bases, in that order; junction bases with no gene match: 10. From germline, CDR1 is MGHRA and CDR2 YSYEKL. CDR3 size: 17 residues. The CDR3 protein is CASSQGRLAEPRETQYF. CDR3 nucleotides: TGCGCCAGCAGCCAAGGTCGACTAGCGGAGCCGAGAGAGACCCAGTACTTC.

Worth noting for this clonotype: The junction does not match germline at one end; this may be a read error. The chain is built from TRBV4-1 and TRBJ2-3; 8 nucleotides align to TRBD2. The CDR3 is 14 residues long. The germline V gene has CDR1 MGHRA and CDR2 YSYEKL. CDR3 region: CASNQKLAELPQYF. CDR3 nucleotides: TGCGCCAGCAACCAAAAACTAGCGGAGTTACCGCAGTATTTT.

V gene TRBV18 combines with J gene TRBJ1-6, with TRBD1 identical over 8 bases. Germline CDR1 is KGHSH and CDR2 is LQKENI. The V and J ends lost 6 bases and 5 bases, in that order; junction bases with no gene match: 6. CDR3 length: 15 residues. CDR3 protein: CASSATGANNSPLHF. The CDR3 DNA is TGTGCCAGCTCCGCGACAGGGGCTAATAATTCACCCCTCCACTTT.

The DNA for the CDR3 is TGTGCCAGCAGTTACGGGGGAACAGGGGGCAGAGGCTACGAGCAGTACTTC. Protein product: CASSYGGTGGRGYEQYF. The chain uses TRBV6-5 and TRBJ2-7; 9 nucleotides line up with TRBD1. The CDR3 runs 17 residues. Looked up from germline, CDR1 is MNHEY and CDR2 is SVGAGI. V was clipped by 2 bases and J by 3 bases; unmatched bases: 11.

CDR3 amino acids: CASSHPDTNTEAFF. CDR3 DNA sequence: TGTGCCAGCAGCCACCCGGACACGAACACTGAAGCTTTCTTT. V and J are TRBV3-1 and TRBJ1-1; a weak D match, TRBD1 (5 bases). Germline loops: CDR1 LGHDT, CDR2 YNNKEL (reference sequence). Trimming cost V 3 bases and J 1 base, with 9 bases left between them. The CDR3 totals 14 residues.

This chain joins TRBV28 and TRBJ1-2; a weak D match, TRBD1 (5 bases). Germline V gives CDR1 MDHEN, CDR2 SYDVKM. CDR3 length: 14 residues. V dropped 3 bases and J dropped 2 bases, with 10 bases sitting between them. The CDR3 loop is CASSFSQGNYGYTF. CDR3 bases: TGTGCCAGCAGTTTTAGCCAGGGCAACTATGGCTACACCTTC.

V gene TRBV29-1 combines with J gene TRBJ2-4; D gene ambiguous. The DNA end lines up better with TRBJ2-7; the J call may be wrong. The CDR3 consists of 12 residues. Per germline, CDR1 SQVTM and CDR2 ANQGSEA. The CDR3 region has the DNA TGCAGCGTTTCCATTTCGGGCTACGAGCAGTACTTC. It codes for CSVSISGYEQYF.

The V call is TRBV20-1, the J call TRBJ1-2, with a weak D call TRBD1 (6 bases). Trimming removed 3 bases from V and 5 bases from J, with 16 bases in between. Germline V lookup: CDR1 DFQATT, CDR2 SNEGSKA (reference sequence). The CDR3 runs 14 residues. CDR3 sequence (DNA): TGCAGTGCTAGGGGGGGGGCCGATAGTTATGGCTACACCTTC. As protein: CSARGGADSYGYTF.

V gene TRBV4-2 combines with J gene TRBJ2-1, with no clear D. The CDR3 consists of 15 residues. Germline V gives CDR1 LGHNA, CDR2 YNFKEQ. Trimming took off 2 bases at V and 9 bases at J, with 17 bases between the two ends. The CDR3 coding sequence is TGTGCCAGCAGCCAATCACCCAACCTAGAGATTGAGCAGTTCTTC. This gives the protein CASSQSPNLEIEQFF.

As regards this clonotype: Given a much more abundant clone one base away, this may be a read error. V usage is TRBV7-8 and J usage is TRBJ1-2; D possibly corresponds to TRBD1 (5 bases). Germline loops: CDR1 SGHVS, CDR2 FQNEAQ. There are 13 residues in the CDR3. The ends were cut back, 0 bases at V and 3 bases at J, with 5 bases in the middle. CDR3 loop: CASSLATDYGYTF. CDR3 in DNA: TGTGCCAGCAGCTTAGCGACAGACTATGGCTACACCTTC.

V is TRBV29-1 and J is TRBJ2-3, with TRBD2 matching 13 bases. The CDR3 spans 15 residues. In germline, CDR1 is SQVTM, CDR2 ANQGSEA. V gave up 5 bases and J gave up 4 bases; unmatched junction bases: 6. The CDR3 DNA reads TGCAGCGTTCAACTAGCGGGGGGGACCTCAGATACGCAGTATTTT. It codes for CSVQLAGGTSDTQYF.

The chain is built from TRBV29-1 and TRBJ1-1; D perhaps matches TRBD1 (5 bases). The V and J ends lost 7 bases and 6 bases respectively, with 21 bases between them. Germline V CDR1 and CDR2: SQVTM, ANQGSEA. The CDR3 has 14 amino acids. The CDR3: CSAVPGAPYPEAFF. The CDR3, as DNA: TGCAGCGCGGTGCCCGGGGCGCCGTATCCTGAAGCTTTCTTT.

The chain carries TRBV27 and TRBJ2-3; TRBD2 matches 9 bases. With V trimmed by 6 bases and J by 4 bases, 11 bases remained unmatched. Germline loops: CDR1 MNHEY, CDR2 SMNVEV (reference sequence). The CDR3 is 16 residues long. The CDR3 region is CASRPSSGGTSDTQYF. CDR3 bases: TGTGCCAGCAGACCCTCCAGCGGGGGGACCTCAGATACGCAGTATTTT.

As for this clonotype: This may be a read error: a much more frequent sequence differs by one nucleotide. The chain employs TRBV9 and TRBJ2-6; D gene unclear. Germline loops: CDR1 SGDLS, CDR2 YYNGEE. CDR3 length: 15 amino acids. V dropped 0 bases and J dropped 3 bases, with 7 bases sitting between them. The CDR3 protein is CASSVGVFGANVLTF. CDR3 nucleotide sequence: TGTGCCAGCAGCGTAGGAGTGTTTGGGGCCAACGTCCTGACTTTC.

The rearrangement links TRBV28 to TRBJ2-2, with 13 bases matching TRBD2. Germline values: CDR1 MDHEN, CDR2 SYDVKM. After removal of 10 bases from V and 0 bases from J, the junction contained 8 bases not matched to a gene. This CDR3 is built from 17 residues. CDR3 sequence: CAIPRTSGGANTGELFF. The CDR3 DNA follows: TGTGCCATCCCCCGGACTAGCGGGGGAGCGAACACCGGGGAGCTGTTTTTT.

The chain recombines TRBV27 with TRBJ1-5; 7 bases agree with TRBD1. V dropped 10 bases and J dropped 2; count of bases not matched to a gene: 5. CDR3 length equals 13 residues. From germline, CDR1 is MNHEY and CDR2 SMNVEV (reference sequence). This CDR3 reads CATRTGGNQPQHF. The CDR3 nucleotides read TGTGCCACCAGGACAGGAGGCAATCAGCCCCAGCATTTT.

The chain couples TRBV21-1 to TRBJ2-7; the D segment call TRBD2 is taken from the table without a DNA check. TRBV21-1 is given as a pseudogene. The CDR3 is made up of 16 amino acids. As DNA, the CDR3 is TGTGCCAGCAGCAAAGGGGGGCCTAGCGGATCCTACGAGCAGTACTTC. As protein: CASSKGGPSGSYEQYF.

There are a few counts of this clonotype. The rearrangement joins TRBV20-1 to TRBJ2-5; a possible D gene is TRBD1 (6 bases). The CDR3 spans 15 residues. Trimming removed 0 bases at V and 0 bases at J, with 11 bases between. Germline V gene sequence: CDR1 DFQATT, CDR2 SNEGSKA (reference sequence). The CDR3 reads CSARDGDRYQETQYF. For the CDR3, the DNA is TGCAGTGCTAGAGATGGAGACAGGTACCAAGAGACCCAGTACTTC.

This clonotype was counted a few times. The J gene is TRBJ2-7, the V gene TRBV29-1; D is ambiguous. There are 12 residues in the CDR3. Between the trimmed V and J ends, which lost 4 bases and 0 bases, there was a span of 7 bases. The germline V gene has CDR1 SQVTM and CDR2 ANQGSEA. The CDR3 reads CSVASDSYEQYF. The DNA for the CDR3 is TGCAGCGTTGCGTCAGACTCCTACGAGCAGTACTTC.

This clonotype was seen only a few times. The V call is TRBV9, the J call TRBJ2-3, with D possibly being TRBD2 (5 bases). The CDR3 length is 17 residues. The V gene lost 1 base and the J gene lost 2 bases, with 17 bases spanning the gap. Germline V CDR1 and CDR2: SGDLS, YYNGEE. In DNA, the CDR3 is TGTGCCAGCAGCGTACGCGGGCCGCCTCCGACCACAGATACGCAGTATTTT. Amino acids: CASSVRGPPPTTDTQYF.

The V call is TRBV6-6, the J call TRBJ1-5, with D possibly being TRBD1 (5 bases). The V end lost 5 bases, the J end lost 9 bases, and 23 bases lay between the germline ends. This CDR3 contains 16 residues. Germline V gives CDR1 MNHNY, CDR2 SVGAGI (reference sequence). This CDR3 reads CASSQEQVGLRSPQHF. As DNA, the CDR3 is TGTGCCAGCAGTCAGGAACAGGTCGGTTTACGGTCGCCCCAGCATTTT.